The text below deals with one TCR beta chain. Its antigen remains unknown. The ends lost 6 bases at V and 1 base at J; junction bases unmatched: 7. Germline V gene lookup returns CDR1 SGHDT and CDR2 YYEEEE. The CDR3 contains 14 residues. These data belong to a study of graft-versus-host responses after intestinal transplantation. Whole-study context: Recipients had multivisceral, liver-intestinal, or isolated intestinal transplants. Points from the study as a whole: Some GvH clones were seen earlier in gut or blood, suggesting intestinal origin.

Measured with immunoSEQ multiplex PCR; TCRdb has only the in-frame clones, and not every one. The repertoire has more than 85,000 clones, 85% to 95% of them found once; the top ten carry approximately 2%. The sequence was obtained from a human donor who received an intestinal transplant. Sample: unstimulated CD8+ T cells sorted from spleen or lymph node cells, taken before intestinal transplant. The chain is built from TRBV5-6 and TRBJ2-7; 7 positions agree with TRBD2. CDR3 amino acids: CASNVGGESYEQYF. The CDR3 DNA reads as TGTGCCAGCAATGTGGGGGGGGAGTCCTACGAGCAGTACTTC.